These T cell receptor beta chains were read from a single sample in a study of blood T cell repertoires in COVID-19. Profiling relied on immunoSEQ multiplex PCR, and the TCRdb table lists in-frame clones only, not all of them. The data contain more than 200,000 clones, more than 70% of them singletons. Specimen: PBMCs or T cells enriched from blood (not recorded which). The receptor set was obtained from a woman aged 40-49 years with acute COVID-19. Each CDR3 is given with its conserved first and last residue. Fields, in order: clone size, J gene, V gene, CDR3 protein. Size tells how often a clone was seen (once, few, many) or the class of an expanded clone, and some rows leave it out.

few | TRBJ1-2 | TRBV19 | CASSIYGQPDYGYTF
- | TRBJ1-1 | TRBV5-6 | CASSMGQVRMNTEAFF
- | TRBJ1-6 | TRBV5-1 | CASSWGQGLNSPLHF
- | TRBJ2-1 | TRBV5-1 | CASSTSRQGPSYNEQFF
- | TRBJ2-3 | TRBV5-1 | CASSLIADTQYF
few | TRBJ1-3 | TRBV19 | CASSAPGTAHSGNTIYF
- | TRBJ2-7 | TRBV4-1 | CASSQEINYEQYF
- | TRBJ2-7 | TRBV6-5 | CASSQRLYKGGEQYF
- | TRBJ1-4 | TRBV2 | CASSDMDRGLRLFF
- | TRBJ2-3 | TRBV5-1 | CASSNLLAGVGDTQYF
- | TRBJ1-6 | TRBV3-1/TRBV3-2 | CASSRDSSNSPLHF
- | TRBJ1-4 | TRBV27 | CASSLKGTGLGAWEKLFF
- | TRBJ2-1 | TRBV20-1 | CSASGTSGRTEQFF
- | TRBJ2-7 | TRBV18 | CASSPDGTGVSSYEQYF
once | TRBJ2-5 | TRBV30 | CAWSVTWETQYF
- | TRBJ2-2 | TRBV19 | CASSSSTGELFF
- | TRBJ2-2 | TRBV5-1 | CASSSGVVRADTGELFF
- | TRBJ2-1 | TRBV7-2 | CASSTETGSSYNEQFF
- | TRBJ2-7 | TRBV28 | CASRTPGGEQYF
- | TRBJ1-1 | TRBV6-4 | CASSRQGGTEAFF
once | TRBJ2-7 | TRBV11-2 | CASSLDRGDEQYF
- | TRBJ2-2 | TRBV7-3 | CASSPSGGNTGELFF